The 23 T cell receptor beta chains below all came from one sample that was sequenced in a study of response to subunit inactivated influenza vaccine. One entry per CDR3 protein results from TCRdb running MiXCR on the RT-PCR reads. The sample consists of approximately 250,000 distinct CDR3 sequences, 12% of them appearing once. The material sequenced was non-naive T cells sorted from PBMCs, taken 14 to 15 days before vaccination. These receptors all come from a man aged 50-59 years who received an inactivated influenza vaccine.

This clonotype has more than one count but fewer than ten. V gene TRBV20-1 combines with J gene TRBJ2-3; 9 bases match TRBD2. The V gene end was trimmed by 6 bases and the J gene end by 8 bases; junction bases not matched to a gene: 12. CDR3 length: 14 residues. Germline lookup yields CDR1 DFQATT and CDR2 SNEGSKA (reference sequence). CDR3 sequence reads: CSAPRGGIKGTQYF. The CDR3 region has the DNA TGCAGTGCGCCGCGGGGGGGCATTAAGGGTACGCAGTATTTT.

This clonotype occurred a few times. The CDR3 region is CSVGTEAEQYF. The CDR3 DNA is TGCAGCGTTGGGACAGAGGCCGAGCAGTACTTC. V and J are TRBV29-1 and TRBJ2-7; D is perhaps TRBD1 (6 bases). The V end lost 4 bases, the J end lost 6 bases, and 10 bases lay between the germline ends. CDR3 length: 11 residues. Germline assignment: CDR1 SQVTM and CDR2 ANQGSEA.

This clonotype showed up many times. V usage is TRBV14 and J usage is TRBJ1-1; D is unresolved. V lost 0 bases and J 5 bases, leaving 7 bases between the germline ends. Germline V gene sequence: CDR1 SGHDN, CDR2 FVKESK. The CDR3 has 13 amino acids. The CDR3 DNA sequence: TGTGCCAGCAGCCAAGATATGCGGACTGAAGCTTTCTTT. Translation: CASSQDMRTEAFF.

The chain combines TRBV10-2 with TRBJ2-1; 7 nucleotides match TRBD2. The V and J ends lost 11 bases and 8 bases, in that order; junction bases with no gene match: 3. Germline CDR1 reads WSHSY; CDR2 reads SAAADI. This CDR3 contains 10 residues. The CDR3 nucleotides read TGCGCCGCGGGAGCCTATGAGCAGTTCTTC. This codes for CAAGAYEQFF.

This clonotype occurred a few times. This chain joins TRBV28 and TRBJ1-2; 11 bases map to TRBD1. Germline lookup yields CDR1 MDHEN and CDR2 SYDVKM. The V and J ends lost 5 bases and 6 bases, in that order; junction bases with no gene match: 5. CDR3 length equals 14 residues. The CDR3 DNA reads TGTGCCAGCAGTAGGGACAGGGGGTCCGATGGCTACACCTTC. The encoded protein is CASSRDRGSDGYTF.

This clonotype has just a few counts. The chain employs TRBV7-9 and TRBJ1-2, with unresolved D. Per the germline V gene, CDR1 is SEHNR and CDR2 is FQNEAQ (reference sequence). V gave up 1 base and J gave up 4 bases, with 16 bases separating them. This CDR3 is built from 16 residues. The CDR3 region has the DNA TGTGCCAGCAGCTTAGACGGCGGCGCAGCCTCCTATGGCTACACCTTC. Translated, it gives CASSLDGGAASYGYTF.

Only a few counts were recorded for this clonotype. The rearrangement joins TRBV10-3 to TRBJ2-7; D gene uncertain. The CDR3 is 12 residues long. Between the trimmed V and J ends, which lost 3 bases and 6 bases, there was a span of 9 bases. Germline V gives CDR1 ENHRY, CDR2 SYGVKD. The CDR3 is CAISEAVREQYF. CDR3 in DNA: TGTGCCATCAGTGAAGCCGTGCGCGAGCAGTACTTC.

The rearrangement links TRBV7-2 to TRBJ1-2; D is unresolved. Looked up from germline, CDR1 is SGHTA and CDR2 is FQGNSA. This CDR3 has 14 residues. V was clipped by 5 bases and J by 1 base, with 11 bases between them. The CDR3 coding sequence is TGTGCCAGCAGCCCATTCCAGATTAACTATGGCTACACCTTC. Translation gives CASSPFQINYGYTF.

V gene TRBV6-1 combines with J gene TRBJ1-1, with D maybe TRBD1 (6 bases). V was trimmed by 6 bases and J by 0 bases, leaving 11 bases between them. Looked up from germline, CDR1 is MNHNS and CDR2 is SASEGT. CDR3 length: 14 residues. The CDR3 is CASRAQGMNTEAFF. The CDR3 DNA reads TGTGCCAGCAGGGCGCAGGGGATGAACACTGAAGCTTTCTTT.

This clonotype was picked up a small number of times. The CDR3 loop reads CASSLRRGSSNQPQHF. The CDR3 DNA is TGTGCCAGCAGTTTAAGGAGGGGCTCGAGCAATCAGCCCCAGCATTTT. The J gene is TRBJ1-5, the V gene TRBV27, with D possibly being TRBD1 (5 bases). This CDR3 region has 16 residues. Per germline, CDR1 MNHEY and CDR2 SMNVEV (reference sequence). Trimming removed 2 bases at V and 1 base at J, with 12 bases between.

As concerns this clonotype: The junction differs from germline at one of its ends, possibly a read error. The chain links TRBV27 to TRBJ2-1; the match to TRBD2 covers 14 bases. This CDR3 spans 19 amino acids. Germline loops: CDR1 MNHEY, CDR2 SMNVEV (reference sequence). The CDR3 reads CANSRGLAGALRSYNEQFF. The CDR3 region has the DNA TGTGCCAACAGTAGGGGACTAGCGGGAGCTTTACGGTCCTACAATGAGCAGTTCTTC.

There are a few counts of this clonotype. The rearrangement links TRBV20-1 to TRBJ1-5; 7 bases agree with TRBD1. The CDR3 runs 13 residues. Germline-derived CDR1 and CDR2 are DFQATT and SNEGSKA (reference sequence). Trimming at V came to 3 bases and at J to 3 bases, leaving 2 bases not matched to a gene. CDR3 sequence (DNA): TGCAGTGCTAGCGGACAGGTCAATCAGCCCCAGCATTTT. Its protein product is CSASGQVNQPQHF.

The chain employs TRBV20-1 and TRBJ2-7; 7 bases agree with TRBD2. This CDR3 is 15 amino acids long. Germline trimming cut 3 bases from V and 1 base from J; bases unmatched to any gene: 9. Germline lookup yields CDR1 DFQATT and CDR2 SNEGSKA (reference sequence). This CDR3 is CSASRRQGGSYEQYF. CDR3 sequence (DNA): TGCAGTGCTAGTAGGCGGCAGGGAGGGTCCTACGAGCAGTACTTC.

This sequence joins TRBV18 and TRBJ2-5, with 7 bases fitting TRBD1. CDR3 length equals 15 residues. From germline, CDR1 is KGHSH and CDR2 LQKENI. Unmatched junction bases numbered 9, after V lost 3 bases and J lost 5 bases. CDR3 residues: CASSPNRGAAETQYF. In DNA form, the CDR3 reads TGTGCCAGCTCACCCAACAGGGGTGCCGCGGAGACCCAGTACTTC.

This clonotype turned up a few times. This sequence joins TRBV11-1 and TRBJ2-1; 13 bases are shared with TRBD2. V lost 4 bases to trimming and J lost 0 bases; unmatched junction nucleotides: 6. The CDR3 runs to 18 residues. Germline assignment: CDR1 SGHAT and CDR2 FQDESV (reference sequence). The CDR3 here is CASSSTRTSGSSYNEQFF. CDR3 nucleotide sequence: TGTGCCAGCAGCTCTACCCGGACTAGCGGGAGCTCCTACAATGAGCAGTTCTTC.

This clonotype came up a few times. The J gene is TRBJ1-6, the V gene TRBV2, with 8 bases matching TRBD1. Trimming cost V 6 bases and J 13 bases; bases outside gene matches: 5. The CDR3 consists of 12 residues. CDR1 and CDR2 from the germline V gene are SNHLY and FYNNEI. The CDR3 DNA sequence: TGTGCCAGCAGGGGACAGGCCGAGCCCCTCCACTTT. It yields the protein CASRGQAEPLHF.

This clonotype was observed many times. The J gene is TRBJ2-3, the V gene TRBV29-1; TRBD2 matches at 15 bases. The CDR3 runs to 15 residues. Unmatched junction bases numbered 2, after V lost 4 bases and J lost 3 bases. Germline CDR1 reads SQVTM; CDR2 reads ANQGSEA. As DNA, the CDR3 is TGCAGCGTTGCAGGGACTAGCGGGAGGACAGATACGCAGTATTTT. This gives the protein CSVAGTSGRTDTQYF.

The sample holds a few counts of this clonotype. The chain couples TRBV20-1 to TRBJ2-7, with a weak D call TRBD2 (7 bases). Germline V gene data show CDR1 as DFQATT and CDR2 as SNEGSKA (reference sequence). The germline V and J ends were trimmed by 0 bases and 2 bases, with 20 bases remaining between them. The CDR3 covers 17 residues. The CDR3 reads CSARDPGGSGTTYEQYF. The CDR3 bases are TGCAGTGCTAGAGATCCAGGCGGGAGCGGGACAACCTACGAGCAGTACTTC.

The genes are TRBV20-1 and TRBJ1-1, with a tentative D call TRBD1 (5 bases). Germline V gives CDR1 DFQATT, CDR2 SNEGSKA (reference sequence). This CDR3 comprises 14 residues. Trimming left V 3 bases short and J 4 bases short, with 15 bases between. The CDR3 DNA sequence: TGCAGTGCTAGCACTTTGGGGGTAGGCACTGAAGCTTTCTTT. Protein product: CSASTLGVGTEAFF.

Remarks on this clonotype: A much larger clone lies one base from this, so it may be a read error. The rearrangement links TRBV20-1 to TRBJ2-4, with 7 bases that match TRBD2. Germline values: CDR1 DFQATT, CDR2 SNEGSKA (reference sequence). CDR3 length: 14 residues. CDR3 protein: CSIPPAGAKSIQYF. The CDR3 DNA is TGCAGTATACCCCCTGCGGGAGCCAAAAGCATTCAGTACTTC.

This clonotype was recorded a few times. The rearrangement uses TRBV12-3 or TRBV12-4 and TRBJ2-5, with a weak D call TRBD2 (7 bases). Trimming shortened V by 3 bases and J by 4 bases, and 12 bases separated the two germline ends. The CDR3 extends over 14 amino acids. This chain's CDR3 is CASSLVGGLETQYF. DNA for the CDR3: TGTGCCAGCAGTTTGGTGGGGGGGCTAGAGACCCAGTACTTC.

This clonotype turned up a few times. The genes are TRBV12-3 or TRBV12-4 and TRBJ1-6; D not resolved. V lost 5 bases, J lost 9 bases, and 11 bases lay in between. This CDR3 is 13 amino acids long. CDR3 sequence: CASSKGPSSPLHF. Here the CDR3 DNA reads TGTGCCAGCAGTAAAGGACCCAGTTCACCCCTCCACTTT.

This clonotype was detected many times. V is TRBV28 and J is TRBJ2-7, with 8 nucleotides matching TRBD2. CDR3 size: 17 residues. CDR1 and CDR2 (germline): MDHEN, SYDVKM. The V segment lost 5 bases and the J segment 0 bases; nucleotides outside the gene matches: 12. In DNA, the CDR3 is TGTGCCAGCAGTATGTCCCTTAGCGGGGCAAGCTCCTACGAGCAGTACTTC. Protein: CASSMSLSGASSYEQYF.